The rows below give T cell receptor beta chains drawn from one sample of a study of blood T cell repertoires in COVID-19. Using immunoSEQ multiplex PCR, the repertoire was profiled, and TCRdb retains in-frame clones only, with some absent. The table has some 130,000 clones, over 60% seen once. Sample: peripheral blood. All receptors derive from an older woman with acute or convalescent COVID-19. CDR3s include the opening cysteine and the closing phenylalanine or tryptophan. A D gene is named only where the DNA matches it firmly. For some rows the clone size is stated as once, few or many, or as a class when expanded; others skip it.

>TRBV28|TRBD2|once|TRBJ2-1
TGTGCCAGCATTGAGGCGGGAGGGCCATCTTACAATGAGCAGTTCTTC
CASIEAGGPSYNEQFF
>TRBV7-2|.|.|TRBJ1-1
TGTGCCAGCAGCTTCGGTGCGGCGAACACTGAAGCTTTCTTT
CASSFGAANTEAFF
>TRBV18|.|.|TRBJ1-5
TGTGCCAGCTCACCCACGGGAGCCGATCAGCCCCAGCATTTT
CASSPTGADQPQHF
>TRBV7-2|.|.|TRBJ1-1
TGTGCCAGCAGCTTTGGTCCCACAGAAGCTTTCTTT
CASSFGPTEAFF
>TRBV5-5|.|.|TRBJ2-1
TGTGCCAGCAGCTCAACAGGTGTTACCTACAATGAGCAGTTCTTC
CASSSTGVTYNEQFF
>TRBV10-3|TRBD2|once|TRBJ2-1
TGTGCCATCAGTGAGCATAGCGGGACCTCCTACAATGAGCAGTTCTTC
CAISEHSGTSYNEQFF
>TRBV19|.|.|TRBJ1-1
TGTGCCAGCCGGAGGAAAGGAAACACTGAAGCTTTCTTT
CASRRKGNTEAFF
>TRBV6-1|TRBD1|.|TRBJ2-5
TGTGCCAGCAGTTTCAGGGGGACACAAGAGACCCAGTACTTC
CASSFRGTQETQYF
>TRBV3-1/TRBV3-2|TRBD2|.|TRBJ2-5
TGTGCCAGCAGCCAAGAGGGGGTCGACGGGACTAGCGGGAGGGTCGGCGGAGAGACCCAGTACTTC
CASSQEGVDGTSGRVGGETQYF
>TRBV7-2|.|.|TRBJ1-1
TGTGCCAGCAGCTTAGCTCCCCAGGGGTGGAACACTGAAGCTTTCTTT
CASSLAPQGWNTEAFF
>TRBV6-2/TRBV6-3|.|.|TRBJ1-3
TGTGCCAGCAGTCTTGTGACCGGGACACCTGGAAACACCATATATTTT
CASSLVTGTPGNTIYF
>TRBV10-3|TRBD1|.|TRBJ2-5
TGTGCCATCAGTGAAACGGGGACAGCGTTCCAAGAGACCCAGTACTTC
CAISETGTAFQETQYF
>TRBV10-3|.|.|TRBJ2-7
TGTGCCATCAGTGTGAGCAACTACGAGCAGTACTTC
CAISVSNYEQYF
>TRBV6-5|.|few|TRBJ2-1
TGTGCCAGCAGGAGCGGGCCAGCTTACAATGAGCAGTTCTTC
CASRSGPAYNEQFF
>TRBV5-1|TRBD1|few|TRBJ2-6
TGCGCCAGCAGCTTGTGGTCAGGGGGCTCTGGGGCCAACGTCCTGACTTTC
CASSLWSGGSGANVLTF
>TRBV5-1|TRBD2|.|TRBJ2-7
TGCGCCAGCAGCTTGGGCGGGGTCGGCGGGAGAGGAAACGAGCAGTACTTC
CASSLGGVGGRGNEQYF
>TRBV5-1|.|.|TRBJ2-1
TGCGCCAGCAGCTCCTCCCCGACTAGAATTATCAACAATGAGCAGTTCTTC
CASSSSPTRIINNEQFF
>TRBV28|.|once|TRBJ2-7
TGTGCCAGCAGTTGGGGGCCAACCACCTACGAGCAGTACTTC
CASSWGPTTYEQYF
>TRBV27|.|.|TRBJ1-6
TGTGCCAGCAGTTTATCGATACAGGGACCGTATAATTCACCCCTCCACTTT
CASSLSIQGPYNSPLHF
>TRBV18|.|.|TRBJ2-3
TGTGCCAGCTCACCGGTGGGGGCAAGCACAGATACGCAGTATTTT
CASSPVGASTDTQYF
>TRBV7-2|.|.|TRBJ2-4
TGTGCCAGCAGCTTATATGGAGACATTCAGTACTTC
CASSLYGDIQYF
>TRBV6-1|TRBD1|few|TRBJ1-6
TGTGCCAGCAGTGAACGGGGCACAGGGGATTCACCCCTCCACTTT
CASSERGTGDSPLHF
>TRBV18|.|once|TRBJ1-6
TGTGCCAGCTCACCACGACAGATCAGCTCCTATAATTCACCCCTCCACTTT
CASSPRQISSYNSPLHF
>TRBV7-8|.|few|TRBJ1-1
TGTGCCAGCAGCGCCGGGACGGGAGGGAACACTGAAGCTTTCTTT
CASSAGTGGNTEAFF